Sequencing of this T cell receptor (beta chain) was carried out in a study of shared clonotypes between healthy human individuals. Findings and limits, study-wide: The expectation was that sequencing depth would affect clonotype sharing among donors.

Several immunoSEQ plates held equal portions of the genomic DNA taken from each subset. Method: immunoSEQ multiplex PCR; TCRdb's copy keeps in-frame clones and lacks some. The sample contains 2 million to 2.5 million clones, roughly 92% of which appear only once. Germline V gene data show CDR1 as LGHNA and CDR2 as YNFKEQ. The V and J ends lost 1 base and 4 bases respectively, with 10 bases between them. The CDR3 is made up of 14 amino acids. Notes on this clone: The antigen is unknown. Other DNA sequences from this sample encode an identical CDR3 as well.

This clonotype was obtained from a young man in good health. Some clones in this sample may be carry-over from other donors' samples. The rearrangement joins TRBV4-2 to TRBJ2-5; a possible D gene is TRBD2 (5 bases). Material for sequencing was naive CD4+ T cells from PBMCs. Subset here: CD45RA+ positively selected. The DNA of the CDR3 is TGTGCCAGCAGCCAAGTGCCGGGGAGAGAGACCCAGTACTTC. Protein sequence: CASSQVPGRETQYF.